The 17 T cell receptor beta chains in this list originate from one sample, sequenced in a study of blood T cell repertoires in COVID-19. TCRdb's table, derived via immunoSEQ multiplex PCR, lists solely in-frame clones and lacks some. The sample contains about 24,000 clones, roughly 90% of which appear only once. Sequencing was carried out using peripheral blood. The receptors were sampled from a woman aged 70 to 79 with active COVID-19.

The chain joins TRBV28 to TRBJ2-7, with 10 bases fitting TRBD1. The CDR3 has 15 amino acids. Germline V lookup: CDR1 MDHEN, CDR2 SYDVKM. Trimming took 3 bases from V and 1 from J; bases not matched to a gene: 3. In nucleotides, the CDR3 is TGTGCCAGCAGTTTGACGGGACAGGGGTCCTACGAGCAGTACTTC. Protein sequence: CASSLTGQGSYEQYF.

The chain links TRBV5-4 to TRBJ1-2, with TRBD1 matching over 8 bases. The CDR3 covers 14 residues. V dropped 5 bases and J dropped 7; count of bases not matched to a gene: 10. The germline gives CDR1 SGHNT, CDR2 YYREEE (reference sequence). The CDR3 protein is CASSQGAASAGYTF. The CDR3 coding sequence is TGTGCCAGCAGTCAGGGGGCAGCATCGGCTGGCTACACCTTC.

A word on this clone: An end of the junction does not agree with germline; a read error may underlie this. The chain has TRBV5-5 and TRBJ1-6; D call uncertain. CDR3 length: 15 residues. Germline loops: CDR1 SGHKS, CDR2 YYEKEE (reference sequence). The chain's CDR3 is CASTLGPAYNSPLHF. Here the CDR3 DNA reads TGTGCCAGCACCTTGGGCCCGGCCTATAATTCACCCCTCCACTTT.

In nucleotides, the CDR3 is TGTGCCAGCAGTCCCCGACAGGGTGATATTGCAGATACGCAGTATTTT. It specifies CASSPRQGDIADTQYF. J is TRBJ2-3 and V is TRBV27, with TRBD1 identical over 7 bases. With 5 bases clipped from V and 4 bases from J, the junction kept 12 bases outside the gene matches. From germline, CDR1 is MNHEY and CDR2 SMNVEV (reference sequence). The CDR3 totals 16 residues.

The V gene is TRBV4-2, the J gene TRBJ1-1; TRBD1 matches at 8 bases. V lost 3 bases to trimming and J lost 0 bases; unmatched junction nucleotides: 6. Germline CDR1 reads LGHNA; CDR2 reads YNFKEQ. The CDR3 totals 16 residues. The CDR3: CASSHPVTGVNTEAFF. CDR3 nucleotide sequence: TGTGCCAGCAGCCACCCCGTGACAGGGGTGAACACTGAAGCTTTCTTT.

The gene calls are TRBV5-6 and TRBJ1-2; D is ambiguous. Trimming stripped 2 bases from V and 5 bases from J, with 16 bases between. The CDR3 contains 15 residues. Germline CDR1 reads SGHDT; CDR2 reads YYEEEE. The CDR3 loop reads CASSLSLGWAYGYTF. CDR3 DNA: TGTGCCAGCAGCTTAAGTCTCGGCTGGGCGTATGGCTACACCTTC.

This clone showed up just a few times. J is TRBJ1-1 and V is TRBV27, with 9 bases identical to TRBD1. Per germline, CDR1 MNHEY and CDR2 SMNVEV (reference sequence). The ends lost 5 bases at V and 5 bases at J; junction bases unmatched: 6. This CDR3 has 14 amino acids. The CDR3 spells CASSRGQGKTEAFF. The CDR3 DNA follows: TGTGCCAGCAGTCGGGGACAGGGAAAGACTGAAGCTTTCTTT.

The V gene is TRBV29-1, the J gene TRBJ2-1; D not resolved. Between the trimmed V and J ends, which lost 7 bases and 1 base, there was a span of 11 bases. Per germline, CDR1 SQVTM and CDR2 ANQGSEA. This CDR3 region has 13 residues. The CDR3 loop is CSASPFSYNEQFF. The CDR3 DNA is TGCAGCGCATCCCCCTTTTCCTACAATGAGCAGTTCTTC.

V is TRBV9 and J is TRBJ2-7; 9 bases are a match to TRBD1. Trimming removed 0 bases from V and 3 bases from J; junction bases left unmatched: 4. The CDR3 spans 15 residues. Germline V gives CDR1 SGDLS, CDR2 YYNGEE. The CDR3: CASSVGGTGFYEQYF. The CDR3 nucleotides are TGTGCCAGCAGCGTAGGAGGGACAGGGTTCTACGAGCAGTACTTC.

The chain carries TRBV6-5 and TRBJ2-2; TRBD1 matches at 7 bases. Unmatched junction bases numbered 4, after V lost 2 bases and J lost 4 bases. CDR3 length equals 15 residues. Per germline, CDR1 MNHEY and CDR2 SVGAGI. CDR3 in DNA: TGTGCCAGCAGTTACCGGGACAGAAGCACCGGGGAGCTGTTTTTT. Protein product: CASSYRDRSTGELFF.

The V gene is TRBV24-1, the J gene TRBJ2-1, with 7 bases that match TRBD2. V was pared by 0 bases and J by 1 base, with 2 bases of the junction left unmatched. Germline V gene data show CDR1 as KGHDR and CDR2 as SFDVKD. This CDR3 has 16 amino acids. CDR3 amino acids: CATSDLVGGSYNEQFF. DNA of the CDR3: TGTGCCACCAGTGATTTGGTGGGGGGGTCCTACAATGAGCAGTTCTTC.

This clone was seen a single time. This chain connects TRBV2 to TRBJ1-4; D is unclear. The CDR3 is 11 amino acids. V lost 8 bases, J lost 11 bases, and 12 bases lay in between. CDR1 is SNHLY and CDR2 is FYNNEI in the germline V gene. This chain's CDR3 is CASCPGRKLFF. In DNA form, the CDR3 reads TGTGCCAGCTGTCCCGGGAGGAAACTGTTTTTT.

The chain is built from TRBV19 and TRBJ1-4; D is unclear. This CDR3 spans 14 amino acids. Trimming took off 5 bases at V and 5 bases at J, with 12 bases between the two ends. Germline lookup yields CDR1 LNHDA and CDR2 SQIVND (reference sequence). The CDR3 loop reads CASSSKDSNEKLFF. DNA of the CDR3: TGTGCCAGTAGTTCGAAGGACTCCAATGAAAAACTGTTTTTT. Full variable domain (outside the CDR3, taken from reference TRBV19 and TRBJ1-4): DGGITQSPKYLFRKEGQNVTLSCEQNLNHDAMYWYRQDPGQGLRLIYYSQIVNDFQKGDIAEGYSVSREKKESFPLTVTSAQKNPTAFYLCASSSKDSNEKLFFGSGTQLSVL.

This CDR3 reads CASSLSGLVRETQYF. CDR3 DNA: TGTGCCAGCAGCCTGTCGGGACTAGTTCGGGAGACCCAGTACTTC. The rearrangement links TRBV6-2 or TRBV6-3 to TRBJ2-5; 8 bases map to TRBD2. The J segment lost 5 bases and the V segment lost 6 bases, leaving 11 bases of the junction unmatched. CDR1 and CDR2 (germline): MNHEY, SVGEGT. This CDR3 has 15 amino acids.

The V gene is TRBV11-2, the J gene TRBJ2-3, with unresolved D. The CDR3 length is 16 residues. Trimming pared 0 bases from V and 6 bases from J, leaving 16 bases between. CDR1 is SGHAT and CDR2 is FQNNGV in the germline V gene. In DNA form, the CDR3 reads TGTGCCAGCAGCTTAGACTGGGCCGTTGGATCGGATACGCAGTATTTT. This gives the protein CASSLDWAVGSDTQYF.

This chain uses TRBV27 with TRBJ2-1, with D possibly matching TRBD1 (5 bases). The CDR3 sequence is 16 residues long. V lost 4 bases and J lost 4, with 17 bases in between. Germline V lookup: CDR1 MNHEY, CDR2 SMNVEV (reference sequence). Here the CDR3 DNA reads TGTGCCAGCAGTTGGTCGACAGCACCTCCTTACAATGAGCAGTTCTTC. Its protein is CASSWSTAPPYNEQFF.

The chain is built from TRBV18 and TRBJ2-5; D perhaps matches TRBD2 (6 bases). Germline V CDR1 and CDR2: KGHSH, LQKENI. Between the trimmed V and J ends, which lost 3 bases and 3 bases, there was a span of 17 bases. The CDR3 totals 16 residues. The CDR3: CASSPQAVGGKETQYF. The DNA of the CDR3 is TGTGCCAGCTCACCGCAGGCTGTCGGGGGTAAAGAGACCCAGTACTTC. Full variable domain (rest looked up from reference TRBV18 and TRBJ2-5): NAGVMQNPRHLVRRRGQEARLRCSPMKGHSHVYWYRQLPEEGLKFMVYLQKENIIDESGMPKERFSAEFPKEGPSILRIQQVVRGDSAAYFCASSPQAVGGKETQYFGPGTRLLVL.